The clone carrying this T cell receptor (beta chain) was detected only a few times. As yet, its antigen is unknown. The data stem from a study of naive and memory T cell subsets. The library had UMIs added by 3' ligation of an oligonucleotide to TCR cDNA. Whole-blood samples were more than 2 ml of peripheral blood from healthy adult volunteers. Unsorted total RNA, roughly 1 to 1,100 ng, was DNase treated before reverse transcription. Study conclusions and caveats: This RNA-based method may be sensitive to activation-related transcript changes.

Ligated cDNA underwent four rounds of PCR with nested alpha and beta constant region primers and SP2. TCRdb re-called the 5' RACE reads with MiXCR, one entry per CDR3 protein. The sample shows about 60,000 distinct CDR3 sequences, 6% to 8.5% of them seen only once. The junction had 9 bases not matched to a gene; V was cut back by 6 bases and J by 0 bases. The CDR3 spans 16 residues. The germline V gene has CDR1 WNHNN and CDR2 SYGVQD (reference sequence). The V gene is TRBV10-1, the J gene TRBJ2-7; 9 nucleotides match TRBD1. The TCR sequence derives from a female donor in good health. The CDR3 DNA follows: TGCGCCAGCAGGTCGGGGACAGGGTTGAGCTCCTACGAGCAGTACTTC. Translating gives CASRSGTGLSSYEQYF.